Following are 26 T cell receptor beta chains from one sample sequenced in a study of T-cell memory formation after mild COVID-19. TCRdb used MiXCR to reprocess the 5' RACE reads, holding one entry per CDR3 protein. Of 50,000 or so distinct CDR3 sequences in the sample, roughly a tenth were seen once. Specimen: PBMCs or a T cell subset sorted from them (not recorded which). The receptors come from an adult woman who had mild COVID-19 (a few samples of this study predate the infection). Cell type and time point are not known.

This clonotype was picked up many times. V gene TRBV29-1 combines with J gene TRBJ2-7; no reliable D call. Germline V gene sequence: CDR1 SQVTM, CDR2 ANQGSEA. The V and J ends lost 6 bases and 0 bases respectively, with 9 bases between them. This CDR3 is 12 amino acids long. The CDR3 sequence: CSVTLSSYEQYF. CDR3 DNA: TGCAGCGTCACTCTTAGCTCCTACGAGCAGTACTTC.

The chain combines TRBV10-3 with TRBJ1-6; TRBD1 might be the D (6 bases). This CDR3 has 13 amino acids. Per the germline V gene, CDR1 is ENHRY and CDR2 is SYGVKD. Trimming cost V 3 bases and J 11 bases, with 11 bases left between them. The CDR3 is CAISDRGAPPLHF. For the CDR3, the DNA is TGTGCCATCAGTGACAGGGGCGCGCCACCCCTCCACTTT.

In its sample, this clonotype was seen a few times. V gene TRBV5-1 combines with J gene TRBJ1-1; D gene ambiguous. Germline V gene data show CDR1 as SGHRS and CDR2 as YFSETQ. This CDR3 has 13 amino acids. With 6 bases removed from V and 0 bases from J, the gap between germline ends came to 9 bases. For the CDR3, the DNA is TGCGCCAGCACGGAGGAGATGAACACTGAAGCTTTCTTT. It codes for CASTEEMNTEAFF.

CDR3 DNA sequence: TGTGCCAGCTCACCACGGGCAGACGGAAACACCATATATTTT. It encodes CASSPRADGNTIYF. The V and J genes are TRBV18 and TRBJ1-3; D gene uncertain. The CDR3 has 14 residues. Trimming cost V 1 base and J 4 bases, with 8 bases left between them. The germline CDR1 and CDR2 sequences are KGHSH and LQKENI.

This sequence joins TRBV18 and TRBJ2-7; 8 nucleotides line up with TRBD1. Germline trimming cut 2 bases from V and 2 bases from J; bases unmatched to any gene: 2. Per germline, CDR1 KGHSH and CDR2 LQKENI. The length of the CDR3 is 14 residues. This CDR3 is CASSPGTGTYEQYF. CDR3 nucleotides: TGTGCCAGCTCACCAGGGACAGGAACCTACGAGCAGTACTTC.

This clonotype was detected only a few times. The chain has TRBV12-3 or TRBV12-4 and TRBJ1-6, with a tentative D call TRBD1 (5 bases). The ends were cut back, 10 bases at V and 11 bases at J, with 21 bases in the middle. The CDR3 length is 14 residues. CDR3 nucleotide sequence: TGTGCCACCTCGCGCAGCGGAGGGGCCCCACCCCTCCACTTT. Translated: CATSRSGGAPPLHF.

J is TRBJ2-7 and V is TRBV25-1; possibly TRBD2 for D (5 bases). This CDR3 comprises 15 residues. V lost 6 bases, J lost 0 bases, and 15 bases lay in between. In germline, CDR1 is MGHDK, CDR2 SYGVNS. The CDR3 loop reads CASSISRAGSYEQYF. For the CDR3, the DNA is TGTGCCAGCAGCATTTCGAGGGCAGGCTCCTACGAGCAGTACTTC.

This clonotype was seen many times. J is TRBJ2-1 and V is TRBV29-1, with D possibly called TRBD1 or TRBD2 (7 bases each). Germline CDR1 SQVTM, CDR2 ANQGSEA. The CDR3 runs to 13 residues. The V gene lost 5 bases and the J gene lost 5 bases, with 13 bases spanning the gap. CDR3 coding DNA: TGCAGCGTTTACCCAGGGGGGGACAATGAGCAGTTCTTC. It encodes CSVYPGGDNEQFF.

In its sample, this clonotype was seen many times. The genes are TRBV27 and TRBJ2-7; no clear D gene. Germline assignment: CDR1 MNHEY and CDR2 SMNVEV (reference sequence). V shed 2 bases and J shed 3 bases, with 14 bases lying between them. The CDR3 runs to 15 residues. DNA of the CDR3: TGTGCCAGCAGTTTAAAGGGCAGCCGATTCTACGAGCAGTACTTC. Protein product: CASSLKGSRFYEQYF.

The chain combines TRBV11-2 with TRBJ2-5; 8 nucleotides line up with TRBD1. V shed 5 bases and J 2 bases; nucleotides not matched to a gene: 4. The germline CDR1 and CDR2 sequences are SGHAT and FQNNGV. The CDR3 extends over 14 amino acids. CDR3 amino acids: CASSTRQGQETQYF. DNA for the CDR3: TGTGCCAGCAGCACCCGACAGGGGCAAGAGACCCAGTACTTC.

The chain employs TRBV7-2 and TRBJ1-5, with D unclear. This CDR3 is built from 15 residues. V lost 1 base and J lost 0, with 7 bases in between. The germline gives CDR1 SGHTA, CDR2 FQGNSA. CDR3 in amino acids: CASSLGSSSNQPQHF. CDR3 bases: TGTGCCAGCAGCTTAGGTAGCAGTAGCAATCAGCCCCAGCATTTT.

J is TRBJ1-1 and V is TRBV7-9; 8 nucleotides agree with TRBD1. The CDR3 totals 14 residues. Germline CDR1 and CDR2: SEHNR and FQNEAQ (reference sequence). V shed 5 bases, J shed 5 bases, and the junction held 7 bases outside the gene matches. In nucleotides, the CDR3 is TGTGCCAGCAGCATTACAGGGGGATGGACTGAAGCTTTCTTT. It translates to CASSITGGWTEAFF.

This chain links TRBV2 with TRBJ2-1; D is unclear. The CDR3 extends over 15 amino acids. Between the trimmed V and J ends, which lost 3 bases and 2 bases, there was a span of 11 bases. Per germline, CDR1 SNHLY and CDR2 FYNNEI. The CDR3 region is CASSDSPGTYNEQFF. In DNA, the CDR3 is TGTGCCAGCAGTGATTCCCCGGGTACCTACAATGAGCAGTTCTTC.

The genes are TRBV28 and TRBJ2-7; weak D call: TRBD1 (6 bases). This CDR3 comprises 15 residues. V gave up 5 bases and J gave up 3 bases, with 17 bases separating them. CDR1 and CDR2 from the germline V gene are MDHEN and SYDVKM. CDR3 region: CASSTPWTVGYEQYV. Written as DNA, the CDR3 is TGTGCCAGCAGTACCCCGTGGACAGTCGGCTACGAGCAGTACGTC.

In DNA, the CDR3 is TGTGCCAGCAGCTTGGATAGGGGCTCTTCGAGGGGCGAGCAGTACTTC. Its protein product is CASSLDRGSSRGEQYF. The chain has TRBV5-8 and TRBJ2-7, with D possibly being TRBD1 or TRBD2 (5 bases each). The ends were cut back, 0 bases at V and 6 bases at J, with 19 bases in the middle. This CDR3 has 16 residues. The germline gives CDR1 SGHTS, CDR2 YDEGEE. Drawing the rest from reference TRBV5-8 and TRBJ2-7, the complete variable domain is EAGVTQSPTHLIKTRGQQATLRCSPISGHTSVYWYQQALGLGLQFLLWYDEGEERNRGNFPPRFSGRQFPNYSSELNVNALELEDSALYLCASSLDRGSSRGEQYFGPGTRLTVT.

This chain uses TRBV5-1 with TRBJ1-1; D ambiguous. Trimming shortened V by 4 bases and J by 1 base, and 11 bases separated the two germline ends. This CDR3 contains 14 residues. CDR1 is SGHRS, CDR2 YFSETQ, per germline. The CDR3 sequence: CASSTGRGNTEAFF. The CDR3 nucleotides read TGCGCCAGCAGCACGGGCCGGGGGAACACTGAAGCTTTCTTT.

This clonotype has only a few counts. V gene TRBV20-1 combines with J gene TRBJ2-2; weak D call: TRBD2 (5 bases). The V gene lost 6 bases and the J gene lost 0 bases, with 17 bases spanning the gap. The CDR3 is 16 residues long. In germline, CDR1 is DFQATT, CDR2 SNEGSKA (reference sequence). The CDR3 loop reads CSAPKSGFANTGELFF. The CDR3 DNA sequence: TGCAGTGCACCGAAGAGCGGTTTCGCGAACACCGGGGAGCTGTTTTTT.

This clonotype was observed a few times. This chain's CDR3 is CASSIAGVLTKNTEAFF. CDR3 DNA sequence: TGTGCCAGTAGTATTGCAGGCGTCCTTACGAAGAACACTGAAGCTTTCTTT. The chain joins TRBV19 to TRBJ1-1; no firm D call. CDR1 and CDR2 (germline): LNHDA, SQIVND (reference sequence). CDR3 length equals 17 residues. V gave up 3 bases and J gave up 1 base, with 18 bases separating them. Variable domain in full (rest from reference TRBV19 and TRBJ1-1): DGGITQSPKYLFRKEGQNVTLSCEQNLNHDAMYWYRQDPGQGLRLIYYSQIVNDFQKGDIAEGYSVSREKKESFPLTVTSAQKNPTAFYLCASSIAGVLTKNTEAFFGQGTRLTVV.

As DNA, the CDR3 is TGTGCCAGCAGTGCCCTTCAGGGAACCCATCAGCCCCAGCATTTT. Translating it yields CASSALQGTHQPQHF. The chain uses TRBV6-2 or TRBV6-3 and TRBJ1-5, with D possibly being TRBD1 (5 bases). The CDR3 sequence is 15 residues long. V lost 5 bases, J lost 5 bases, and 16 bases lay in between. CDR1 is MNHEY, CDR2 SVGEGT, per germline.

The genes are TRBV5-1 and TRBJ2-3; 9 bases align to TRBD2. Germline V gene lookup returns CDR1 SGHRS and CDR2 YFSETQ. The CDR3 totals 17 residues. Trimming removed 4 bases from V and 0 bases from J; junction bases left unmatched: 9. The CDR3, as DNA: TGCGCCAGCAGCCAGGCGCGGGGGGGGGATAGCACAGATACGCAGTATTTT. Translation: CASSQARGGDSTDTQYF.

This CDR3 is CASSSMTSGGLETQYF. The CDR3 DNA sequence: TGTGCCAGCAGTTCGATGACTAGCGGGGGGCTAGAGACCCAGTACTTC. V gene TRBV6-6 combines with J gene TRBJ2-5, with TRBD2 identical over 13 bases. Per the germline V gene, CDR1 is MNHNY and CDR2 is SVGAGI (reference sequence). CDR3 length equals 16 residues. Losses at the gene ends were 4 bases for V and 4 bases for J; bases not matched to a gene: 6.

By share, this clonotype counts as medium-sized. The J gene is TRBJ2-1, the V gene TRBV6-5, with TRBD1 matching 7 bases. Germline assignment: CDR1 MNHEY and CDR2 SVGAGI. The CDR3 consists of 15 residues. The V and J ends lost 7 bases and 8 bases, in that order; junction bases with no gene match: 14. CDR3 bases: TGTGCCAGCACCCTGCGTGACAGGGCCATCGATGAGCAGTTCTTC. Its protein is CASTLRDRAIDEQFF.

The J gene is TRBJ2-2, the V gene TRBV3-1; 7 nucleotides match TRBD1. CDR1 and CDR2 (germline): LGHDT, YNNKEL (reference sequence). The V segment lost 4 bases and the J segment 4 bases; nucleotides outside the gene matches: 3. The CDR3 covers 14 residues. The CDR3 loop is CASSPRDSTGELFF. In DNA, the CDR3 is TGTGCCAGCAGCCCGAGGGACAGCACCGGGGAGCTGTTTTTT.

The V and J genes are TRBV7-9 and TRBJ2-1, with 8 bases identical to TRBD2. V lost 2 bases and J lost 3; bases outside the gene matches: 6. The CDR3 is 16 residues long. Germline V gene data show CDR1 as SEHNR and CDR2 as FQNEAQ (reference sequence). CDR3 amino acids: CASSLRSGSGYNEQFF. The CDR3 DNA sequence: TGTGCCAGCAGCTTACGGAGCGGGAGTGGCTACAATGAGCAGTTCTTC.

The J gene is TRBJ1-5, the V gene TRBV2; D is unresolved. V lost 10 bases and J lost 3, with 13 bases in between. The germline V gene encodes CDR1 SNHLY and CDR2 FYNNEI. The CDR3 runs 13 residues. The CDR3 reads CATRVHPNQPQHF. CDR3 nucleotide sequence: TGTGCCACCCGAGTTCACCCCAATCAGCCCCAGCATTTT.

This clonotype has only a few counts. The V call is TRBV7-2, the J call TRBJ1-4; no clear D gene. Trimming stripped 0 bases from V and 10 bases from J, with 3 bases between. There are 11 residues in the CDR3. Germline V gene lookup returns CDR1 SGHTA and CDR2 FQGNSA. The CDR3 DNA is TGTGCCAGCAGCTTAGCCGGAAAACTGTTTTTT. This codes for CASSLAGKLFF.